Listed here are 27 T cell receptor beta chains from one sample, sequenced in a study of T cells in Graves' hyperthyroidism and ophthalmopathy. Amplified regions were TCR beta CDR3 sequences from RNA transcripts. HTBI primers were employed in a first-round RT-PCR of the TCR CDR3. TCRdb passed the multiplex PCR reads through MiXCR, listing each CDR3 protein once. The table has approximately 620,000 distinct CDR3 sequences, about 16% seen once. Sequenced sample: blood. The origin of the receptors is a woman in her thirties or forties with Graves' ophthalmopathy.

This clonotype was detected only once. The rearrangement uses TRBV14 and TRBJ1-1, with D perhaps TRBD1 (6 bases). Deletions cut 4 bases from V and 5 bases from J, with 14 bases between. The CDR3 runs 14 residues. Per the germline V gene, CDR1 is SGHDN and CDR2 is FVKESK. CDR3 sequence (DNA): TGTGCCAGCAGCCGATATCGGACAGAAACTGAAGCTTTCTTT. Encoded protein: CASSRYRTETEAFF. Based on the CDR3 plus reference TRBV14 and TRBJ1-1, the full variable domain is EAGVTQFPSHSVIEKGQTVTLRCDPISGHDNLYWYRRVMGKEIKFLLHFVKESKQDESGMPNNRFLAERTGGTYSTLKVQPAELEDSGVYFCASSRYRTETEAFFGQGTRLTVV.

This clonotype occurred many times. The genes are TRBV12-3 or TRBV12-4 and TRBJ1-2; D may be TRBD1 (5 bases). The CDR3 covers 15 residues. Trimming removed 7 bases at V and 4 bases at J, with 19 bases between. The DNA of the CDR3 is TGTGCCAGCACCTTGACGGCGGGGGACCTCTATGGCTACACCTTC. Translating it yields CASTLTAGDLYGYTF.

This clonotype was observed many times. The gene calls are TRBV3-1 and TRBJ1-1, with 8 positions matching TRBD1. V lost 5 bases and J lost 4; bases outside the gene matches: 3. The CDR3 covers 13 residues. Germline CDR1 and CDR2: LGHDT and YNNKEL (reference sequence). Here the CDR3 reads CASSAQGVTEAFF. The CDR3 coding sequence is TGTGCCAGCAGCGCACAGGGGGTCACTGAAGCTTTCTTT.

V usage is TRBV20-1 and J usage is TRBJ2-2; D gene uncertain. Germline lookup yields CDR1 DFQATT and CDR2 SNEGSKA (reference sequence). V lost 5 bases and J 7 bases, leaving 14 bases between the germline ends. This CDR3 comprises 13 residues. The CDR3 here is CSAGTIIDGELFF. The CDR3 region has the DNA TGCAGTGCTGGTACAATTATTGACGGGGAGCTGTTTTTT.

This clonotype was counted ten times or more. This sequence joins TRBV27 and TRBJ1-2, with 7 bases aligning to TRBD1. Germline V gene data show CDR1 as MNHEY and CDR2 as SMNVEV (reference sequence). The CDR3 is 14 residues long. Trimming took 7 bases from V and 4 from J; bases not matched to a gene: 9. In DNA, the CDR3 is TGTGCCAGCACTCAACTACAGGGGAGCTATGGCTACACCTTC. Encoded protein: CASTQLQGSYGYTF.

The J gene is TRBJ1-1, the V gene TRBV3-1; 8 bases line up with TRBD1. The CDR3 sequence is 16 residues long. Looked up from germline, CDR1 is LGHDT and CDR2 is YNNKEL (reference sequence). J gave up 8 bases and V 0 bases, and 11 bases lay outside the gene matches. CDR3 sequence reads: CASSQDPWGQVREAFF. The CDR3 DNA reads TGTGCCAGCAGCCAAGACCCTTGGGGACAGGTCCGAGAAGCTTTCTTT.

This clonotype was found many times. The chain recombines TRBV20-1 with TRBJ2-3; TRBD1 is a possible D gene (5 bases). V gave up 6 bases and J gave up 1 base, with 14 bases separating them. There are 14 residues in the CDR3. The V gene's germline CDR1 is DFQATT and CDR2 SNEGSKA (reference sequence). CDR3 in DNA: TGCAGTGCCACAGACAGTTACCGCACAGATACGCAGTATTTT. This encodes CSATDSYRTDTQYF.

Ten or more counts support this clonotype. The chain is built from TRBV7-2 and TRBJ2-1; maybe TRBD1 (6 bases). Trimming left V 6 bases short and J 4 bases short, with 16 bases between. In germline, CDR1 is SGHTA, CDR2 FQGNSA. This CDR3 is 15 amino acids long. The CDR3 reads CASSREGTPYNEQFF. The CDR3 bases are TGTGCCAGCAGTCGAGAGGGGACACCGTACAATGAGCAGTTCTTC.

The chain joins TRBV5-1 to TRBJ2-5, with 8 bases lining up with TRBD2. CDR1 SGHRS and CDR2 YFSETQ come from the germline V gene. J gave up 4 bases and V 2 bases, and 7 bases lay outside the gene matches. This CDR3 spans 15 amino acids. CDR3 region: CASSFERGSRETQYF. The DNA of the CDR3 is TGCGCCAGCAGCTTCGAGCGGGGGAGCCGAGAGACCCAGTACTTC. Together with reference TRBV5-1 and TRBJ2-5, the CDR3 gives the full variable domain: KAGVTQTPRYLIKTRGQQVTLSCSPISGHRSVSWYQQTPGQGLQFLFEYFSETQRNKGNFPGRFSGRQFSNSRSEMNVSTLELGDSALYLCASSFERGSRETQYFGPGTRLLVL.

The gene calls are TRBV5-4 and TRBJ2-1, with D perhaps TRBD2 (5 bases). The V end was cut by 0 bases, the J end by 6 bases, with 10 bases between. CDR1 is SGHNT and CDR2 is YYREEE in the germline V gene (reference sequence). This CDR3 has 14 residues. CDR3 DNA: TGTGCCAGCAGCTTGGTGGACTTACCCAATGAGCAGTTCTTC. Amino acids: CASSLVDLPNEQFF.

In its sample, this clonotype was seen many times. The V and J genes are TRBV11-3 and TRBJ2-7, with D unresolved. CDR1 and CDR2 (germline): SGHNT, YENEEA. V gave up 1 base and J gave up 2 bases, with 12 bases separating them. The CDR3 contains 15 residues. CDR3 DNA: TGTGCCAGCAGCTTAGGGCAGGCGATGCCCTACGAGCAGTACTTC. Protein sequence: CASSLGQAMPYEQYF.

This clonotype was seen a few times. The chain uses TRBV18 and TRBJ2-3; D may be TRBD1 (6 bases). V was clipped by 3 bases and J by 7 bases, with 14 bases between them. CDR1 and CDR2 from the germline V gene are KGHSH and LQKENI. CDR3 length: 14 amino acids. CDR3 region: CASSPRQDGYTQYF. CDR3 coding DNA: TGTGCCAGCTCACCCCGACAGGACGGGTATACGCAGTATTTT.

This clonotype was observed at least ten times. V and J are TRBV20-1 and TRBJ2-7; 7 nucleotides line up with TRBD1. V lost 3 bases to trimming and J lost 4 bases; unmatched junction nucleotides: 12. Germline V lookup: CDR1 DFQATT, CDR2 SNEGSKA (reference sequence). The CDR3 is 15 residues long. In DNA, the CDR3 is TGCAGTGCTAGTTCTGGCAGGGGGATCAGATACGAGCAGTACTTC. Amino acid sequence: CSASSGRGIRYEQYF.

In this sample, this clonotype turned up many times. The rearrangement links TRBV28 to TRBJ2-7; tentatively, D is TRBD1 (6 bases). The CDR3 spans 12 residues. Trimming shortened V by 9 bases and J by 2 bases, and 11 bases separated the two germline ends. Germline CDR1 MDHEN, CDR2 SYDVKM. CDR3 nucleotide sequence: TGTGCCAGTGCACAGGGACCCTACGAGCAGTACTTC. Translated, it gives CASAQGPYEQYF.

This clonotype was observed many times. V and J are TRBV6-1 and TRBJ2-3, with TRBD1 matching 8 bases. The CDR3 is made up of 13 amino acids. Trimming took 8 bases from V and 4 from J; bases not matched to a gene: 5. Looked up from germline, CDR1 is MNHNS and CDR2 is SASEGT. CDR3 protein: CASAGGLADTQYF. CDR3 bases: TGTGCCAGCGCAGGGGGCCTGGCAGATACGCAGTATTTT.

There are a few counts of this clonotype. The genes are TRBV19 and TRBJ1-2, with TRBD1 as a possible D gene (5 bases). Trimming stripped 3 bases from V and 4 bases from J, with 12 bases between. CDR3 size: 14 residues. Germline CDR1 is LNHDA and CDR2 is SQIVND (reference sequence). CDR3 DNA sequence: TGTGCCAGTAGTATCGTGGGGACCCCCTATGGCTACACCTTC. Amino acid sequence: CASSIVGTPYGYTF.

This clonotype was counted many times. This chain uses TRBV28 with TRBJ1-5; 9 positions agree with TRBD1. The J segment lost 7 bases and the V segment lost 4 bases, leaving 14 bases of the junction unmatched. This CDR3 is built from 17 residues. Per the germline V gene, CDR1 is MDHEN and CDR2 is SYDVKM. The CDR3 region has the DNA TGTGCCAGCAGTTCCCGCACCGGGACAGGGTTGAGCCAGCCCCAGCATTTT. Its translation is CASSSRTGTGLSQPQHF.

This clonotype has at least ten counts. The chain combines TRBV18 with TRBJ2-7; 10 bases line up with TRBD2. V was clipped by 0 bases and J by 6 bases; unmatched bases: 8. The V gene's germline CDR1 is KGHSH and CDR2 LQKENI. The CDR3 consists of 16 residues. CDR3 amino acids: CASSPPTSGMGLEQYF. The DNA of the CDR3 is TGTGCCAGCTCACCACCCACTAGCGGGATGGGGCTCGAGCAGTACTTC.

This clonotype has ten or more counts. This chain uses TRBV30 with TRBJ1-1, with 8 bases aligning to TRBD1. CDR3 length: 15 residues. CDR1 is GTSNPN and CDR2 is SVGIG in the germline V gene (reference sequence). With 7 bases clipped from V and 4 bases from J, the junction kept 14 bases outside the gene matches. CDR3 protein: CASEGAGGYSTEAFF. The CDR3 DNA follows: TGTGCCTCGGAAGGGGCAGGGGGCTATAGCACTGAAGCTTTCTTT. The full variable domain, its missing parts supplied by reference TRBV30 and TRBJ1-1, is SQTIHQWPATLVQPVGSPLSLECTVEGTSNPNLYWYRQAAGRGLQLLFYSVGIGQISSEVPQNLSASRPQDRQFILSSKKLLLSDSGFYLCASEGAGGYSTEAFFGQGTRLTVV.

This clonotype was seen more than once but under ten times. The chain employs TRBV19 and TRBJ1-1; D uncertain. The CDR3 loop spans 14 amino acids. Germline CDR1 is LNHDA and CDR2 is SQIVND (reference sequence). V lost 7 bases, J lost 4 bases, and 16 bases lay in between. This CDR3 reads CASTIGSGPTEAFF. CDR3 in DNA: TGTGCCAGTACCATTGGTAGCGGACCCACTGAAGCTTTCTTT.

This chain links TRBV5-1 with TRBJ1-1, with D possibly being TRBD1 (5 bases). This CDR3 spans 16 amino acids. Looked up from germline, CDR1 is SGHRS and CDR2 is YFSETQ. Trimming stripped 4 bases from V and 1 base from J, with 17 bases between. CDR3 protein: CASSRGPGGKNTEAFF. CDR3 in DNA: TGCGCCAGCAGCCGGGGCCCCGGGGGGAAGAACACTGAAGCTTTCTTT.

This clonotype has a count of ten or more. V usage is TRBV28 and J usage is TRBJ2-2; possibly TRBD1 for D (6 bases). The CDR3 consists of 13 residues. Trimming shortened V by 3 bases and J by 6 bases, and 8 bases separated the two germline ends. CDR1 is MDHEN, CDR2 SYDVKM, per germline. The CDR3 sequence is CASSFRGPGELFF. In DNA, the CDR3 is TGTGCCAGCAGTTTCAGGGGACCCGGGGAGCTGTTTTTT.

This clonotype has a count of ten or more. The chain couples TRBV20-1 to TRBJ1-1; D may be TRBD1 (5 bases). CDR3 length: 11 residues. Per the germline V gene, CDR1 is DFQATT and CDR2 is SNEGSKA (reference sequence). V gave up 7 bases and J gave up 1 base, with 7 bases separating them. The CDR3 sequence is CSGRGNTEAFF. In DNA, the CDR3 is TGCAGTGGGAGGGGGAACACTGAAGCTTTCTTT.

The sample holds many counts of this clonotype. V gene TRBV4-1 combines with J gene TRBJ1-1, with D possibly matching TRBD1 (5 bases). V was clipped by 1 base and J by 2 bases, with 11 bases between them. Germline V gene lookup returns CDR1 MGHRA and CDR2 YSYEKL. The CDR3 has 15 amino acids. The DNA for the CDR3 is TGCGCCAGCAGCCAAGTCGTGCAGGGCAACACTGAAGCTTTCTTT. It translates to CASSQVVQGNTEAFF.

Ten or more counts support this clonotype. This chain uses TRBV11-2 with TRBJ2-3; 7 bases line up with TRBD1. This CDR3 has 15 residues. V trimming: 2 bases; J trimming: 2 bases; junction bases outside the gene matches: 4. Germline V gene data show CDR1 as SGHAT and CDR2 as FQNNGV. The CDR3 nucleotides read TGTGCCAGCAGCTTAACGGACAGGTCCACAGATACGCAGTATTTT. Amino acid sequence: CASSLTDRSTDTQYF.

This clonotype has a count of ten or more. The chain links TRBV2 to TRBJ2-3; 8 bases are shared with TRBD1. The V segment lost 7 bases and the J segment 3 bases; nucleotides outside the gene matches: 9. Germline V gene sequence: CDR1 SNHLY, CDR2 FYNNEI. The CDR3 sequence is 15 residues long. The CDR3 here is CASKTQGAATDTQYF. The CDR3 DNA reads TGTGCCAGCAAAACCCAGGGGGCGGCTACAGATACGCAGTATTTT. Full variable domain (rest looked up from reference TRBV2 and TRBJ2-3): EPEVTQTPSHQVTQMGQEVILRCVPISNHLYFYWYRQILGQKVEFLVSFYNNEISEKSEIFDDQFSVERPDGSNFTLKIRSTKLEDSAMYFCASKTQGAATDTQYFGPGTRLTVL.

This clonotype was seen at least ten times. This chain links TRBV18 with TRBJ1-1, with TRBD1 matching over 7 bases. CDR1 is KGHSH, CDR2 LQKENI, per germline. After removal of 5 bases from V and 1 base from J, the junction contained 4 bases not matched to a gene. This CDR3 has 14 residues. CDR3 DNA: TGTGCCAGCTCAACCGGGACAGCGAACACTGAAGCTTTCTTT. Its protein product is CASSTGTANTEAFF. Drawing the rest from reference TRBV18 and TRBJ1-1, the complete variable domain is NAGVMQNPRHLVRRRGQEARLRCSPMKGHSHVYWYRQLPEEGLKFMVYLQKENIIDESGMPKERFSAEFPKEGPSILRIQQVVRGDSAAYFCASSTGTANTEAFFGQGTRLTVV.